This is a list of T cell receptor beta chains from one sample in a study of T cells in Graves' hyperthyroidism and ophthalmopathy. TCRdb reanalysed the multiplex PCR reads using MiXCR and keeps one entry per CDR3 protein. The sample records around 200,000 distinct CDR3 sequences, about 18% being singletons. Sequenced input: blood. These receptors all stem from a man aged 35-49 years with Graves' hyperthyroidism. Each CDR3 is given with its conserved first and last residue. Fields, in order: J gene, D gene, clone size, V gene, CDR3 protein, CDR3 DNA. The D gene is left open where the match is weak. Some rows have no size entry. The others give once, few or many, or a class for an expanded clone.

J: TRBJ1-3; D: -; size: -; V: TRBV5-8; CDR3: CASSLDDPGNTIYF; DNA: TGTGCCAGCAGCTTGGATGATCCTGGAAACACCATATATTTT
J: TRBJ1-1; D: -; size: many; V: TRBV30; CDR3: CAWTKTGMNTEAFF; DNA: TGTGCCTGGACCAAAACAGGTATGAACACTGAAGCTTTCTTT
J: TRBJ2-1; D: -; size: many; V: TRBV6-1; CDR3: CASSFSPTDEQFF; DNA: TGTGCCAGCAGTTTCTCCCCCACCGATGAGCAGTTCTTC
J: TRBJ1-5; D: TRBD1; size: -; V: TRBV5-6; CDR3: CASSLQYRGLPQHF; DNA: TGTGCCAGCAGCTTGCAGTACAGGGGGTTGCCCCAGCATTTT
J: TRBJ1-4; D: -; size: few; V: TRBV28; CDR3: CASGSGEAGLFF; DNA: TGTGCCAGCGGGTCAGGGGAGGCGGGACTGTTTTTT
J: TRBJ2-1; D: -; size: many; V: TRBV16; CDR3: CASSQLRTANNEQFF; DNA: TGTGCCAGCAGCCAACTAAGGACAGCCAACAATGAGCAGTTCTTC
J: TRBJ2-2; D: -; size: many; V: TRBV27; CDR3: CASSWGRRGELFF; DNA: TGTGCCAGCAGTTGGGGACGGCGCGGGGAGCTGTTTTTT
J: TRBJ1-6; D: TRBD1; size: -; V: TRBV7-9; CDR3: CASSWGDSYNSPLHF; DNA: TGTGCCAGCAGCTGGGGGGACAGCTATAATTCACCCCTCCACTTT
J: TRBJ2-1; D: -; size: -; V: TRBV5-4; CDR3: CASSLAPPPGFF; DNA: TGTGCCAGCAGCTTGGCTCCACCGCCCGGGTTCTTC
J: TRBJ1-2; D: TRBD1; size: few; V: TRBV4-2; CDR3: CASSQATGDSYGYTF; DNA: TGTGCCAGCAGCCAAGCGACAGGGGACAGCTATGGCTACACCTTC
J: TRBJ1-1; D: -; size: -; V: TRBV7-3; CDR3: CASSSWGYAEAFF; DNA: TGTGCCAGCAGCTCCTGGGGCTACGCTGAAGCTTTCTTT
J: TRBJ1-1; D: -; size: many; V: TRBV5-4; CDR3: CASSKRTEGDAFF; DNA: TGTGCCAGCAGCAAAAGGACGGAGGGGGACGCTTTCTTT
J: TRBJ2-3; D: -; size: many; V: TRBV11-1; CDR3: CASSPRKGGRGDTQYF; DNA: TGTGCCAGCAGCCCCCGCAAGGGGGGACGGGGAGATACGCAGTATTTT
J: TRBJ1-1; D: -; size: -; V: TRBV25-1; CDR3: CASSTGVAEAFF; DNA: TGTGCCAGCAGCACCGGGGTGGCTGAAGCTTTCTTT
J: TRBJ2-3; D: -; size: -; V: TRBV20-1; CDR3: CSAGTQDTQYF; DNA: TGCAGTGCTGGAACCCAGGATACGCAGTATTTT
J: TRBJ2-7; D: TRBD2; size: -; V: TRBV2; CDR3: CASSMRELAASYEQYF; DNA: TGTGCCAGCAGTATGCGCGAACTAGCGGCCTCCTACGAGCAGTACTTC
J: TRBJ2-1; D: TRBD1; size: few; V: TRBV18; CDR3: CASSPIGTADYNKQFF; DNA: TGTGCCAGCTCACCTATCGGGACAGCAGATTACAATAAGCAGTTCTTC
J: TRBJ1-2; D: -; size: many; V: TRBV30; CDR3: CAWSLKRGNYGYTF; DNA: TGTGCCTGGAGCTTGAAGCGGGGGAACTATGGCTACACCTTC
J: TRBJ2-3; D: TRBD2; size: -; V: TRBV2; CDR3: CAGGLAGGPTDTQYF; DNA: TGTGCCGGGGGACTAGCGGGGGGGCCCACAGATACGCAGTATTTT
J: TRBJ1-3; D: -; size: many; V: TRBV11-2; CDR3: CASGHSGNTIYF; DNA: TGTGCCAGCGGCCACTCTGGAAACACCATATATTTT
J: TRBJ1-5; D: -; size: many; V: TRBV20-1; CDR3: CSAREHSNQPQHF; DNA: TGCAGTGCTAGAGAGCACAGCAATCAGCCCCAGCATTTT
J: TRBJ1-1; D: TRBD1; size: many; V: TRBV7-2; CDR3: CASSQQRRGRGTEAFF; DNA: TGTGCCAGCAGCCAACAACGCAGGGGGCGAGGTACTGAAGCTTTCTTT
J: TRBJ2-5; D: -; size: many; V: TRBV6-5; CDR3: CASSYFGQTYQETQYF; DNA: TGTGCCAGCAGTTACTTCGGGCAGACGTACCAAGAGACCCAGTACTTC
J: TRBJ1-5; D: -; size: few; V: TRBV6-2/TRBV6-3; CDR3: CASSWSGGIKPQHF; DNA: TGTGCCAGCAGCTGGAGTGGGGGAATCAAGCCCCAGCATTTT
J: TRBJ2-2; D: TRBD1; size: -; V: TRBV19; CDR3: CASSRDRVGTGELFF; DNA: TGTGCCAGTAGCAGGGACAGGGTCGGCACCGGGGAGCTGTTTTTT
J: TRBJ2-3; D: TRBD2; size: few; V: TRBV12-3/TRBV12-4; CDR3: CASSQSSGGASTQYF; DNA: TGTGCCAGCAGTCAATCTAGCGGGGGGGCCAGTACGCAGTATTTT
J: TRBJ1-5; D: TRBD1; size: many; V: TRBV6-1; CDR3: CASSSGQGIQPQHF; DNA: TGTGCCAGCAGTTCAGGACAGGGTATTCAGCCCCAGCATTTT
J: TRBJ2-4; D: TRBD1; size: medium-sized; V: TRBV10-1; CDR3: CASSESGTGKGIQYF; DNA: TGCGCCAGCAGTGAATCTGGGACAGGGAAAGGCATTCAGTACTTC
J: TRBJ2-7; D: -; size: many; V: TRBV7-2; CDR3: CASSLGGSRAYEQYF; DNA: TGTGCCAGCAGCTTAGGGGGCAGTAGAGCCTACGAGCAGTACTTC
J: TRBJ2-3; D: TRBD1; size: many; V: TRBV7-2; CDR3: CASSSQGAVDTQYF; DNA: TGTGCCAGCAGCTCCCAGGGGGCAGTAGATACGCAGTATTTT
J: TRBJ1-5; D: -; size: -; V: TRBV3-1; CDR3: CASSQGGGNQPQHF; DNA: TGTGCCAGCAGCCAAGGGGGAGGCAATCAGCCCCAGCATTTT
J: TRBJ2-7; D: -; size: many; V: TRBV4-3; CDR3: CASSQNRGYEQYF; DNA: TGCGCCAGCAGCCAGAACAGAGGCTACGAGCAGTACTTC
J: TRBJ2-5; D: -; size: many; V: TRBV27; CDR3: CASSSYIGGTQYF; DNA: TGTGCCAGCAGTTCGTACATCGGAGGGACCCAGTACTTC
J: TRBJ2-7; D: -; size: many; V: TRBV7-6; CDR3: CASSLFSGGAHYEQYF; DNA: TGTGCCAGCAGCTTGTTCTCCGGGGGCGCGCACTACGAGCAGTACTTC
J: TRBJ2-7; D: -; size: -; V: TRBV12-3/TRBV12-4; CDR3: CASSNKQGPYEQYF; DNA: TGTGCCAGCAGCAACAAACAGGGTCCCTACGAGCAGTACTTC
J: TRBJ1-2; D: -; size: -; V: TRBV9; CDR3: CASSAEEGFDYGYTF; DNA: TGTGCCAGCAGCGCAGAAGAGGGTTTCGACTATGGCTACACCTTC
J: TRBJ2-3; D: TRBD2; size: -; V: TRBV7-2; CDR3: CASSLRTSGGAFDTQYF; DNA: TGTGCCAGCAGCTTAAGGACTAGCGGAGGGGCATTTGATACGCAGTATTTT
J: TRBJ2-5; D: TRBD1; size: few; V: TRBV5-8; CDR3: CASSLGQGQGETQYF; DNA: TGTGCCAGCAGCTTGGGACAGGGGCAAGGGGAGACCCAGTACTTC
J: TRBJ2-5; D: -; size: few; V: TRBV11-3; CDR3: CASSLSPGFQETQYF; DNA: TGTGCCAGCAGCTTATCCCCGGGATTCCAAGAGACCCAGTACTTC
J: TRBJ2-1; D: TRBD2; size: many; V: TRBV9; CDR3: CASSVDPAGGSCEQFF; DNA: TGTGCCAGCAGCGTAGATCCAGCGGGGGGGTCCTGTGAGCAGTTCTTC
J: TRBJ2-1; D: -; size: many; V: TRBV29-1; CDR3: CSPQGADNEQFF; DNA: TGCAGCCCCCAGGGTGCCGACAATGAGCAGTTCTTC
J: TRBJ2-7; D: -; size: many; V: TRBV7-9; CDR3: CASSWGPEDSYEQYF; DNA: TGTGCCAGCAGCTGGGGACCGGAAGACTCCTACGAGCAGTACTTC
J: TRBJ2-2; D: -; size: many; V: TRBV7-8; CDR3: CASSNQQGMGRELFF; DNA: TGTGCCAGCAGCAACCAACAGGGAATGGGCCGGGAGCTGTTTTTT
J: TRBJ2-1; D: -; size: few; V: TRBV15; CDR3: CATSRDYFYYNEQFF; DNA: TGTGCCACCAGCAGAGATTACTTCTACTACAATGAGCAGTTCTTC
J: TRBJ2-7; D: -; size: many; V: TRBV15; CDR3: CATSSHREAYEQYF; DNA: TGTGCCACCAGCAGCCACCGGGAAGCATACGAGCAGTACTTC
J: TRBJ2-5; D: TRBD2; size: few; V: TRBV3-1; CDR3: CASSQASASGGGETQYF; DNA: TGTGCCAGCAGCCAAGCATCTGCTAGCGGGGGCGGGGAGACCCAGTACTTC
J: TRBJ1-6; D: -; size: many; V: TRBV5-1; CDR3: CASSLEGQASRPLHF; DNA: TGCGCCAGCAGCTTGGAGGGTCAGGCTTCGAGACCCCTCCACTTT
J: TRBJ1-1; D: -; size: many; V: TRBV12-3/TRBV12-4; CDR3: CASRTLNTEAFF; DNA: TGTGCCAGCAGGACATTGAACACTGAAGCTTTCTTT
J: TRBJ2-1; D: -; size: few; V: TRBV4-2; CDR3: CASSQDRVSYNEQFF; DNA: TGTGCCAGCAGCCAAGATAGGGTATCCTACAATGAGCAGTTCTTC
J: TRBJ2-4; D: -; size: many; V: TRBV11-2; CDR3: CASSLAAWGVTKNIQYF; DNA: TGTGCCAGCAGCTTAGCGGCGTGGGGGGTAACCAAAAACATTCAGTACTTC
J: TRBJ1-6; D: TRBD1; size: many; V: TRBV11-2; CDR3: CASSQQGYGSPLHF; DNA: TGTGCCAGCAGCCAACAGGGGTATGGTTCACCCCTCCACTTT
J: TRBJ2-2; D: -; size: few; V: TRBV3-1; CDR3: CASSQDPGANTGELFF; DNA: TGTGCCAGCAGCCAAGATCCAGGGGCGAACACCGGGGAGCTGTTTTTT
J: TRBJ2-3; D: -; size: many; V: TRBV29-1; CDR3: CSVEESTDTQYF; DNA: TGCAGCGTTGAAGAGAGCACAGATACGCAGTATTTT
J: TRBJ2-5; D: TRBD2; size: many; V: TRBV7-3; CDR3: CASSRSGGIKTQYF; DNA: TGTGCCAGCAGTCGTTCCGGGGGGATAAAGACCCAGTACTTC
J: TRBJ2-5; D: TRBD2; size: few; V: TRBV30; CDR3: CAWSVIRFFLAGGPETQYF; DNA: TGTGCCTGGAGTGTAATCCGGTTTTTCCTAGCGGGGGGGCCAGAGACCCAGTACTTC